Below are 9 T cell receptor beta chains sequenced from a single sample in a study of Ad26.COV2.S vaccination and SARS-CoV-2 variants. Treatment: some 19 received Ad26.COV2.S at low or high dose, single or two shots; roughly five received placebo; per-sample allocation not given. Day 63 after the first injection of vaccine or placebo was the sampling time. Data came from immunoSEQ multiplex PCR; TCRdb stores just in-frame clones and leaves some out. The sample lists 440,000 or so clones, 70% to 90% occurring once. The sample here was peripheral blood, taken in a trial of Ad26.COV2.S vaccine versus placebo. The receptors were sampled from a person between 18 and 65 years old who received the Ad26.COV2.S COVID-19 vaccine or a placebo.

The chain uses TRBV19 and TRBJ2-4; the match to TRBD2 covers 7 bases. The germline V gene encodes CDR1 LNHDA and CDR2 SQIVND (reference sequence). V trimming: 2 bases; J trimming: 2 bases; junction bases outside the gene matches: 9. The CDR3 is 17 amino acids. The CDR3 loop is CASSIPRGRGTKNIQYF. The CDR3 bases are TGTGCCAGTAGTATACCGCGGGGGAGAGGGACCAAAAACATTCAGTACTTC.

To note about this clone: Other DNA sequences within the sample encode an identical CDR3. The CDR3 reads CASSYGRNYGYTF. The CDR3 coding sequence is TGTGCCAGCAGTTACGGGCGCAACTATGGCTACACCTTC. The chain employs TRBV6-5 and TRBJ1-2, with D uncertain. The CDR3 is 13 amino acids. Germline-derived CDR1 and CDR2 are MNHEY and SVGAGI. The V end was cut by 2 bases, the J end by 2 bases, with 6 bases between.

The genes are TRBV18 and TRBJ2-7, with 9 bases matching TRBD2. The CDR3 is 15 residues long. CDR1 and CDR2 (germline): KGHSH, LQKENI. Losses at the gene ends were 1 base for V and 5 bases for J; bases not matched to a gene: 6. The DNA for the CDR3 is TGTGCCAGCTCACCACTAGCGGGAGAGGGGGACGAGCAGTACTTC. Translating gives CASSPLAGEGDEQYF.

The chain joins TRBV14 to TRBJ2-7, with D possibly being TRBD1 (5 bases). The V end lost 2 bases, the J end lost 2 bases, and 10 bases lay between the germline ends. The CDR3 sequence is 14 residues long. CDR1 SGHDN and CDR2 FVKESK come from the germline V gene. CDR3 sequence: CASSQQGATYEQYF. CDR3 coding DNA: TGTGCCAGCAGCCAACAGGGTGCGACCTACGAGCAGTACTTC.

J is TRBJ1-3 and V is TRBV27, with TRBD1 matching over 8 bases. Per the germline V gene, CDR1 is MNHEY and CDR2 is SMNVEV (reference sequence). The junction had 5 bases not matched to a gene; V was cut back by 6 bases and J by 1 base. The CDR3 is made up of 15 amino acids. For the CDR3, the DNA is TGTGCCAGCAGCGAAACAGGGGGATCTGGAAACACCATATATTTT. Its protein is CASSETGGSGNTIYF.

Details on this clone: Additional DNA sequences in this sample encode the identical CDR3. The V call is TRBV18, the J call TRBJ2-1, with 11 nucleotides matching TRBD2. Looked up from germline, CDR1 is KGHSH and CDR2 is LQKENI. This CDR3 is built from 15 residues. The junction had 1 base not matched to a gene; V was cut back by 3 bases and J by 3 bases. DNA for the CDR3: TGTGCCAGCTCACCCGGACTAGCGGGCTACAATGAGCAGTTCTTC. This translates into CASSPGLAGYNEQFF.

The gene calls are TRBV18 and TRBJ2-6; TRBD1 agrees at 11 bases. Germline V CDR1 and CDR2: KGHSH, LQKENI. Unmatched junction bases numbered 16, after V lost 4 bases and J lost 2 bases. The CDR3 is made up of 21 amino acids. This CDR3 reads CASSQGQGAFIFTAGANVLTF. The CDR3 DNA follows: TGTGCCAGCTCACAAGGACAGGGGGCGTTTATTTTCACCGCTGGGGCCAACGTCCTGACTTTC.

The chain joins TRBV20-1 to TRBJ1-1; no definite D call. V was trimmed by 3 bases and J by 0 bases, leaving 11 bases between them. The germline gives CDR1 DFQATT, CDR2 SNEGSKA (reference sequence). This CDR3 region has 14 residues. DNA of the CDR3: TGCAGTGCTAGTATTGCGACGGTGAACACTGAAGCTTTCTTT. Amino acids: CSASIATVNTEAFF.

J is TRBJ2-5 and V is TRBV2; TRBD2 aligns across 12 bases. Germline CDR1 is SNHLY and CDR2 is FYNNEI. CDR3 length: 20 residues. V lost 3 bases to trimming and J lost 5 bases; unmatched junction nucleotides: 19. CDR3 in amino acids: CASSEQLGTGRLAGAETQYF. DNA for the CDR3: TGTGCCAGCAGTGAGCAGTTGGGGACAGGTCGACTAGCGGGAGCGGAGACCCAGTACTTC. The full variable domain, rest sourced from reference TRBV2 and TRBJ2-5, is EPEVTQTPSHQVTQMGQEVILRCVPISNHLYFYWYRQILGQKVEFLVSFYNNEISEKSEIFDDQFSVERPDGSNFTLKIRSTKLEDSAMYFCASSEQLGTGRLAGAETQYFGPGTRLLVL.